The T cell receptor (beta chain) under discussion was sequenced for a study of T cell responses to AZD1222 COVID-19 vaccine. TCRdb's copy holds only in-frame clones and misses some; the assay was immunoSEQ multiplex PCR. The sample records under 60,000 clones, under 90% being singletons. Germline CDR1 is SGHDN and CDR2 is FVKESK. The CDR3 sequence is 12 residues long. Trimming took 1 base from V and 8 from J, leaving 8 bases between them. The specimen was peripheral blood, collected on day 0 of AZD1222 vaccination. This chain connects TRBV14 to TRBJ1-2; no clear D. This TCR was sampled from an adult in good health. CDR3 loop: CASSQVVGGYTF. The CDR3 nucleotides are TGTGCCAGCAGCCAAGTGGTGGGAGGCTACACCTTC.